The entry that follows covers one T cell receptor (beta chain) sequence. The record originates from a study of cytomegalovirus exposure and HLA in healthy donors. Primers included in the PCR were 60 Vbeta and 13 Jbeta primers. Original methodology: The count from a later analysis was 65 million to 90 million unique TCR beta chains, 9.5 million to 11 million of them shared. Data came from immunoSEQ multiplex PCR; TCRdb stores just in-frame clones and leaves some out. That table is the source of V, J and clone size, and D and trimming were worked out from the DNA. The sample holds some 170,000 clones, roughly four fifths seen once. Each of the donors was a healthy bone marrow donor. Likely unrecorded immune exposures existed in these nominally healthy donors. Source material: PBMCs. The TCR originated in a woman younger than 35 in good health and CMV-seronegative.

The CDR3 nucleotides are TGTGCCAGCAGTTTTTTCAGGGGTTCTGGAAACACCATATATTTT. Translated, it gives CASSFFRGSGNTIYF. This chain connects TRBV28 to TRBJ1-3, with D tentatively TRBD1 (6 bases). The germline V and J ends were trimmed by 3 bases and 1 base, with 10 bases remaining between them. The CDR3 length is 15 residues. Looked up from germline, CDR1 is MDHEN and CDR2 is SYDVKM.